Here is one TCR beta chain with its context. These data belong to a study of CD4 and CD8 cells across lung adenocarcinoma regions. The V gene's germline CDR1 is MNHEY and CDR2 SMNVEV (reference sequence). The CDR3 consists of 14 residues. The V and J ends lost 5 bases and 10 bases respectively, with 18 bases between them. The patients had localized lung adenocarcinoma, a non-small cell subtype. TCRdb reprocessed the PCR reads via MiXCR and lists one record per CDR3 protein. The data show some 3,500 distinct CDR3 sequences, with 50% to 75% seen just once and more than 15% held by the top ten. This TCR came from a female donor with lung adenocarcinoma. The CD4 and CD8 labels of this study may be unreliable. The sequencing sample was made of CD8+ T cells from the margin of a lung tumor. This chain uses TRBV27 with TRBJ2-1; D gene unclear. The CDR3 loop reads CASSPDRNSYEQFF. CDR3 nucleotide sequence: TGTGCCAGCAGTCCTGATCGCAACTCCTACGAGCAGTTCTTC.